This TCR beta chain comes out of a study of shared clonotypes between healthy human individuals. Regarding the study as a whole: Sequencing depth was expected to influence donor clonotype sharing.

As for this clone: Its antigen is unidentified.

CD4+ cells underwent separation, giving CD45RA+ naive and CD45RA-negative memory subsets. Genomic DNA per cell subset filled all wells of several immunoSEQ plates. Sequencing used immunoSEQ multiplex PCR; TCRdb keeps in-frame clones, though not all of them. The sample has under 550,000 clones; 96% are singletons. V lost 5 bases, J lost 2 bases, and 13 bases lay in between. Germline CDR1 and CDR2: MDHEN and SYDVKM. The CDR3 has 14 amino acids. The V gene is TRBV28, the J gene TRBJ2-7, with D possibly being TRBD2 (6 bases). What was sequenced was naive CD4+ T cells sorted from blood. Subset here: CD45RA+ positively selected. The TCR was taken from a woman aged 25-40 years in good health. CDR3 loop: CASSPGGVAYEQYF. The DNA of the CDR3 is TGTGCCAGCAGTCCCGGCGGGGTAGCCTACGAGCAGTACTTC.